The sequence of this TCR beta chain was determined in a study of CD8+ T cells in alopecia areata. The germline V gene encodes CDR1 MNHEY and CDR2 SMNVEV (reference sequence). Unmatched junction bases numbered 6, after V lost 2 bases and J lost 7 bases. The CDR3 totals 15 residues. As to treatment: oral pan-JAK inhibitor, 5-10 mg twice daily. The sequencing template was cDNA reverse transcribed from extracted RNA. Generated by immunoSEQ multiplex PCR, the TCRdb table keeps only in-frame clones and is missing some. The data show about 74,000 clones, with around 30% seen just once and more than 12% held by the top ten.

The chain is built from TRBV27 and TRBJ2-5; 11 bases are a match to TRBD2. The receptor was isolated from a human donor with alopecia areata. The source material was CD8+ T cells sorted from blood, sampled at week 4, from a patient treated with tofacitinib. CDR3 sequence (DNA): TGTGCCAGCAGTTTAAGGACTAGCGGGCCGAGGACCCAGTACTTC. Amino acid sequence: CASSLRTSGPRTQYF.